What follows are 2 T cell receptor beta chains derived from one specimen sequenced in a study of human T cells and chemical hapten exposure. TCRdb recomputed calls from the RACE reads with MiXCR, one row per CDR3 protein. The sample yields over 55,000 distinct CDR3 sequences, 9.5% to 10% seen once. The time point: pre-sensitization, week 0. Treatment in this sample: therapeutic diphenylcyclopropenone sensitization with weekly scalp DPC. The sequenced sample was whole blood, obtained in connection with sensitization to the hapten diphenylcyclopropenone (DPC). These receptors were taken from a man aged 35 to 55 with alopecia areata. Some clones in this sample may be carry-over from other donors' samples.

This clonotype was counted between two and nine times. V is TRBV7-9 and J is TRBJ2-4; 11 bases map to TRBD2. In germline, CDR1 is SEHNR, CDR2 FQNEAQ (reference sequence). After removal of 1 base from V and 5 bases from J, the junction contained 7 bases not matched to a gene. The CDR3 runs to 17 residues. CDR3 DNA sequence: TGTGCCAGCAGCTTAGGACTAGCGGGACGGGGTGAAAACATTCAGTACTTC. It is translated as CASSLGLAGRGENIQYF.

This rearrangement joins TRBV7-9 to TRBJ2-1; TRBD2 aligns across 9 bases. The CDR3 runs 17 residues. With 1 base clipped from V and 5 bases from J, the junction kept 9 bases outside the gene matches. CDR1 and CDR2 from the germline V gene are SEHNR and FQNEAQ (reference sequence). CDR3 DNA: TGTGCCAGCAGCTTAGGGTCGCTAGCGGGGCCCCACAATGAGCAGTTCTTC. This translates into CASSLGSLAGPHNEQFF.